The T cell receptor (beta chain) under discussion was sequenced for a study of blood T cell repertoires in COVID-19 (dated by TCRdb to 2020 to 2021). For the wider study: The collaborator samples originated in the United States, Italy and Spain and spanned the acute and convalescent phases of COVID-19. The material from the prospective study consisted of cDNA or gDNA derived from T cells, B-cell-depleted T cells, or PBMCs. Nearly every sample came with metadata listing a de-identified subject ID, COVID-19 status, age in years and sex. Samples came from the ongoing ImmuneRACE study (first 160 participants) plus 1,254 subjects from 6 global collaborators. The repertoires were released in a freely available public database intended as a resource for research on the immune response to SARS-CoV-2. Deeply sampled blood TCRbeta repertoires from subjects exposed to, actively infected with, or recovered from COVID-19 were included in the dataset. HLA class I and class II types, where available, came from metadata supplied by the sample provider rather than from assay-based typing.

The V end loses 9 bases and the J end loses 4 bases, and a stretch of 15 bases separates them. From the cysteine through the phenylalanine, the CDR3 covers 13 amino acids. Only the CDR3 part of the read is kept: 39 bases, read in frame from the first base. The germline V gene (reference sequence) specifies LNHDA as CDR1 and SQIVND as CDR2. The research as a whole found: The quantity of clinical and demographic metadata differed by source and by participant and was supplied without curation.

For this clone: Its antigen is still unknown. Qualities for individual bases were not recorded, and no much larger clone is one base off.

TCRbeta CDR3 regions were amplified from genomic DNA using the immunoSEQ Assay, a bias-controlled multiplex PCR. Per the original workflow: Nucleated cell counts per sample were estimated from amplification of reference gene primers within the assay. Sequence reads were collapsed and filtered to measure the absolute abundance of every unique TCRbeta CDR3 rearrangement. For each sample, productive Simpson clonality was calculated as the square root of Simpson's diversity index across productive rearrangements. This immuneACCESS table, as held by TCRdb, lists in-frame sequences with V and J called but not all clones. Of the missing ones, under half trace to an unresolved V gene in checked studies; the others have no known cause. The D gene and trimming were derived from the DNA, and the V and J assignments and clone size from that table. Recorded for this sample are hundreds of thousands of clones; roughly nine tenths of them occurred a single time. The top ten clones comprise 2.5% to 3.5% of the sample.

At one collaborating source in Seattle, patients were enrolled during active infection and were followed longitudinally through the course of disease. The collaborating institutions used their own protocols to collect whole blood in K2EDTA tubes. For TCRbeta analysis, collaborator samples were shipped as frozen whole blood, as isolated PBMCs, or as DNA extracted from either sample type. The rearrangement joined TRBV19 to TRBJ1-1, with TRBD1 perhaps the D gene, on 5 matching bases. The origin of this receptor is a woman under 40 with COVID-19, enrolled during active disease. The sequencing sample was made of peripheral blood. The CDR3 here reads CASSQGWRTEAFF. The DNA reads TGTGCCAGCTCGCAGGGTTGGCGCACTGAAGCTTTCTTT.